A single sample is the source of the 11 T cell receptor beta chains below, sequenced in a study of CD8 T cells in Susac syndrome. Random hexamers were used to reverse transcribe an amount of roughly 0.45 to 1 ug RNA. TCRdb recomputed calls from the immunoSEQ multiplex PCR reads with MiXCR, one row per CDR3 protein. The sample lists some 200,000 distinct CDR3 sequences, around 96% occurring once. Sequenced: CD4+ T cells from PBMCs. These receptors originate from a human donor with multiple sclerosis.

This clonotype is a singleton in its sample. The rearrangement uses TRBV18 and TRBJ2-3; no definite D call. The CDR3 covers 13 residues. Looked up from germline, CDR1 is KGHSH and CDR2 is LQKENI. V was trimmed by 0 bases and J by 4 bases, leaving 5 bases between them. The CDR3 DNA reads TGTGCCAGCTCACCACCGTCGTCAGATACGCAGTATTTT. It yields the protein CASSPPSSDTQYF.

This clonotype was counted a few times. The rearrangement joins TRBV18 to TRBJ1-5; D not certain. The length of the CDR3 is 14 residues. Germline V CDR1 and CDR2: KGHSH, LQKENI. Trimming pared 6 bases from V and 3 bases from J, leaving 12 bases between. The CDR3: CASSRNGYNQPQHF. As DNA, the CDR3 is TGTGCCAGCTCTAGGAATGGGTACAATCAGCCCCAGCATTTT.

V is TRBV30 and J is TRBJ1-2; TRBD1 might be the D (6 bases). Looked up from germline, CDR1 is GTSNPN and CDR2 is SVGIG (reference sequence). V was cut by 0 bases and J by 4 bases, with 9 bases left in between. The CDR3 runs to 13 residues. The CDR3, as DNA: TGTGCCTGGAGTGTCAGGGGATCCTATGGCTACACCTTC. This sequence encodes CAWSVRGSYGYTF.

V usage is TRBV6-5 and J usage is TRBJ1-5; D unclear. Germline V lookup: CDR1 MNHEY, CDR2 SVGAGI. Trimming cost V 6 bases and J 7 bases, with 13 bases left between them. The CDR3 covers 13 residues. The CDR3 reads CASRPDRNQPQHF. CDR3 DNA: TGTGCCAGCAGACCTGACCGAAACCAGCCCCAGCATTTT.

J is TRBJ2-7 and V is TRBV15; D might be TRBD2 (6 bases). Looked up from germline, CDR1 is LNHNV and CDR2 is YYDKDF (reference sequence). The CDR3 extends over 14 amino acids. Deletions cut 7 bases from V and 2 bases from J, with 15 bases between. The CDR3 DNA sequence: TGTGCCACCACCCAAGACGGGGGTACCTACGAGCAGTACTTC. It yields the protein CATTQDGGTYEQYF.

The genes are TRBV27 and TRBJ1-2; D gene unclear. The germline V gene has CDR1 MNHEY and CDR2 SMNVEV (reference sequence). Deletions cut 1 base from V and 8 bases from J, with 11 bases between. CDR3 length equals 13 residues. The CDR3, as DNA: TGTGCCAGCAGTTTATGGAGTTTGGGGGGCTACACCTTC. Translation: CASSLWSLGGYTF.

The CDR3 is CASSLTGGYGYTF. As DNA, the CDR3 is TGTGCCAGCAGTTTGACAGGGGGCTATGGCTACACCTTC. The chain employs TRBV12-3 or TRBV12-4 and TRBJ1-2; 9 bases are shared with TRBD1. J was trimmed by 4 bases and V by 3 bases; bases with no gene match: 0. The CDR3 is made up of 13 amino acids.

This rearrangement joins TRBV7-3 to TRBJ2-1, with D possibly being TRBD2 (5 bases). This CDR3 contains 16 residues. V was cut by 0 bases and J by 6 bases, with 15 bases left in between. Germline CDR1 and CDR2: SGHTA and FQGTGA. The CDR3 loop is CASSLTNGLAPNEQFF. CDR3 sequence (DNA): TGTGCCAGCAGCTTAACAAATGGGCTAGCCCCCAATGAGCAGTTCTTC.

The chain couples TRBV7-6 to TRBJ1-2; no clear D. The germline V gene encodes CDR1 SGHVS and CDR2 FNYEAQ. This CDR3 has 12 residues. Deletions cut 6 bases from V and 7 bases from J, with 12 bases between. CDR3 residues: CASRGYKPGYTF. In DNA form, the CDR3 reads TGTGCCAGCAGGGGCTACAAGCCTGGCTACACCTTC.

The chain couples TRBV11-2 to TRBJ2-2, with 7 bases aligning to TRBD2. The V gene end was trimmed by 4 bases and the J gene end by 4 bases; junction bases not matched to a gene: 3. The CDR3 is made up of 14 amino acids. CDR1 is SGHAT, CDR2 FQNNGV, per germline. This chain's CDR3 is CASSSLASTGELFF. The CDR3 DNA follows: TGTGCCAGCAGCTCACTAGCGAGCACCGGGGAGCTGTTTTTT.

The chain is built from TRBV14 and TRBJ2-7; D is unresolved. From germline, CDR1 is SGHDN and CDR2 FVKESK. The CDR3 covers 13 residues. Trimming cost V 0 bases and J 6 bases, with 9 bases left between them. Written as DNA, the CDR3 is TGTGCCAGCAGCCAAGATGGAAGAAGCGAGCAGTACTTC. As protein: CASSQDGRSEQYF.